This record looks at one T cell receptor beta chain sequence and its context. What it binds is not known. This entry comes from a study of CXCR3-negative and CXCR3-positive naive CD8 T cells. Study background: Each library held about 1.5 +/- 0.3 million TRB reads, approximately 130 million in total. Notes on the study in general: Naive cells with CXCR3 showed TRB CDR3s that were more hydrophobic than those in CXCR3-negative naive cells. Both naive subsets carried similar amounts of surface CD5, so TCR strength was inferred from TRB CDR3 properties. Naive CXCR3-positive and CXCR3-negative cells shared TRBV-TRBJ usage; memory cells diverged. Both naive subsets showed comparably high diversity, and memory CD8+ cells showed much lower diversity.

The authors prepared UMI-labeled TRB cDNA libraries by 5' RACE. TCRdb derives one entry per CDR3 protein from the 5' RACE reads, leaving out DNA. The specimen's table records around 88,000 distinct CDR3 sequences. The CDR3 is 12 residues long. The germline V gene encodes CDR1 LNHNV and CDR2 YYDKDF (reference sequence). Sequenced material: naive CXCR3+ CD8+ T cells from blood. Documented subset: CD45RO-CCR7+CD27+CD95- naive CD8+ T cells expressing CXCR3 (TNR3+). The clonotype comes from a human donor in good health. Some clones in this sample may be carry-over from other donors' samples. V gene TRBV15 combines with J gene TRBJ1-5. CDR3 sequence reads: CAASSEGQPQHF. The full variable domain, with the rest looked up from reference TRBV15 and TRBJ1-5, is DAMVIQNPRYQVTQFGKPVTLSCSQTLNHNVMYWYQQKSSQAPKLLFHYYDKDFNNEADTPDNFQSRRPNTSFCFLDIRSPGLGDTAMYLCAASSEGQPQHFGDGTRLSIL.